This T cell receptor beta chain was recorded in a study of beta chain features in type 1 diabetes. General observations from the study: Insertions at VDJ junctions were less frequent in type 1 diabetes patients. These patients also deleted more nucleotides at the same junctions. HLA effects on TCRB rearrangement stayed unresolved here. Shortening that was moderate but significant affected the TCRB CDR3s of Type 1 diabetes patients in all four CD4+ subsets.

Comment on this clone: Antigen specificity is unknown.

Since all of the isolated RNA was reverse transcribed, expressed TCRB transcripts were what got sequenced. Profiled with immunoSEQ multiplex PCR; TCRdb holds only in-frame clones, not every one. This repertoire shows a few hundred thousand clones, 16% found once; its top ten account for about 0.092%. Trimming took off 5 bases at V and 3 bases at J, with 10 bases between the two ends. This CDR3 is 13 amino acids long. Per the germline V gene, CDR1 is SGHTA and CDR2 is FQGNSA. Sorting that relied on CD45RO/CCR7/CD25/CD127/CD95/CD27 yielded CD4+ naive, central memory, regulatory and stem cell-like memory cells.

The V and J genes are TRBV7-2 and TRBJ1-1; no reliable D call. This TCR was sampled from a man aged 25 to 40 with type 1 diabetes. The specimen was naive CD4+ T cells from blood. CDR3 nucleotide sequence: TGTGCCAGCAGCCAACCTCGATACACTGAAGCTTTCTTT. Residues: CASSQPRYTEAFF.